The present T cell receptor (beta chain) was sequenced within a study of cytomegalovirus exposure and HLA in healthy donors. Study findings and constraints: In a later analysis, across HLA loci, associated TCR counts were highest for DRB1, lowest for HLA-C.

Germline-derived CDR1 and CDR2 are MNHEY and SVGAGI. The CDR3 sequence is 16 residues long. Trimming removed 2 bases from V and 0 bases from J, with 10 bases in between. About this clone: The antigen remains undetermined.

The PCR had 60 Vbeta and 13 Jbeta primers. TCRdb's table, derived via immunoSEQ multiplex PCR, lists solely in-frame clones and lacks some. The table records around 120,000 clones, roughly 88% of them present only once. The clonotype originates from a man aged 50 or older in good health and CMV-seronegative. The chain links TRBV6-5 to TRBJ1-4; the D gene is possibly TRBD1 (5 bases). The sample taken for sequencing was PBMCs. CDR3 region: CASSYIGAATNEKLFF. The CDR3 DNA sequence: TGTGCCAGCAGTTACATTGGGGCAGCAACTAATGAAAAACTGTTTTTT.